The text below deals with one T cell receptor beta chain. Clones were sequenced by immunoSEQ multiplex PCR, and TCRdb holds only the in-frame ones, with some missing. This sample has 250,000 to 350,000 clones, with 89% found just once. This sample stems from a study of blood T cell repertoires in COVID-19. The overall study: Nucleic acid was either cDNA or gDNA, and it came from T cells, B-cell-depleted T cells, or PBMCs.

The V end was cut by 0 bases, the J end by 2 bases, with 12 bases between. Germline CDR1 and CDR2: SGDLS and YYNGEE. The CDR3 extends over 15 amino acids. Sequencing was done on a sample of peripheral blood. This sequence was found in a woman between 55 and 75 years old with acute or convalescent COVID-19. The chain couples TRBV9 to TRBJ2-7; D is perhaps TRBD2 (6 bases). CDR3 in amino acids: CASSVAASATYEQYF. As DNA, the CDR3 is TGTGCCAGCAGCGTAGCGGCTAGCGCAACCTACGAGCAGTACTTC. Full variable domain (outside the CDR3, taken from reference TRBV9 and TRBJ2-7): DSGVTQTPKHLITATGQRVTLRCSPRSGDLSVYWYQQSLDQGLQFLIQYYNGEERAKGNILERFSAQQFPDLHSELNLSSLELGDSALYFCASSVAASATYEQYFGPGTRLTVT.